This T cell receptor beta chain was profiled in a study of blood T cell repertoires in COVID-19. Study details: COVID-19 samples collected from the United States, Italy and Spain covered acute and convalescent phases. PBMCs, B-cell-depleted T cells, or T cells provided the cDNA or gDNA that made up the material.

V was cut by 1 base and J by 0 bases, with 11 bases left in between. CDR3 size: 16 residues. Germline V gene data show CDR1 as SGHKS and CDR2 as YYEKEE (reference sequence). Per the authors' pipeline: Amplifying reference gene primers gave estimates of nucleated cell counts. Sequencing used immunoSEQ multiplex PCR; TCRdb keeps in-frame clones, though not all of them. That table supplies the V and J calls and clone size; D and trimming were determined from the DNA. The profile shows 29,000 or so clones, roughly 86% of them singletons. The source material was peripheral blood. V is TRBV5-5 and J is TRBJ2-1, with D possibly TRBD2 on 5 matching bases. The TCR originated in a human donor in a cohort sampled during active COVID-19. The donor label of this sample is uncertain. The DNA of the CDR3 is TGTGCCAGCAGCTTGTACTCCGGGAACTCCTACAATGAGCAGTTCTTC. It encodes CASSLYSGNSYNEQFF.